This TCR beta chain was identified during a study of OX40 agonist ivuxolimab in advanced cancers. Study context: Enrollees could have had prior anti-PD-1, anti-PD-L1 or anti-CTLA-4 therapy, which more than 30% had received. Overall study results and limits: Partly responding patients at 0.1-3.0 mg/kg showed some of the smallest clonal expansion.

Sequencing was performed with immunoSEQ multiplex PCR; in TCRdb, only in-frame clones are kept and a portion is missing. There are roughly 70,000 clones in the sample; 85% occur only once, and about 0.57% lies in the top ten. The J segment lost 2 bases and the V segment lost 1 base, leaving 2 bases of the junction unmatched. The CDR3 covers 15 residues. Germline V gives CDR1 SGHVS, CDR2 FQNEAQ. As to this clone: Its antigen is as yet unknown.

The rearrangement links TRBV7-8 to TRBJ2-3; 8 bases are shared with TRBD2. This TCR was recovered from an adult with an advanced solid tumor such as melanoma, head and neck, liver or kidney cancer. This specimen was CD4+ or CD8+ T cells sorted from blood, taken in a trial of the OX40 agonist ivuxolimab. For the CDR3, the DNA is TGTGCCAGCAGCTTAGATAGCGGGACCACAGATACGCAGTATTTT. Translation: CASSLDSGTTDTQYF.